This paragraph covers one T cell receptor (beta chain) sequence. Whole-blood samples were 2 to 3 ml of peripheral blood from healthy adult volunteers. A UMI-containing oligonucleotide was joined by 3' ligation to the TCR cDNA template. Cells were not sorted; total RNA input targeted 1 to 1000 ng. This record comes from a study of naive and memory T cell subsets. From germline, CDR1 is SGHRS and CDR2 YFSETQ. The V gene lost 4 bases and the J gene lost 3 bases, with 14 bases spanning the gap. This CDR3 is 14 amino acids long. Alpha and beta constant region primers primed reverse transcription for blood and skin samples. The SP2 primer and nested alpha and beta constant region primers amplified ligated cDNA in four rounds. MiXCR, run by TCRdb on the 5' RACE reads, gives a single entry per CDR3 protein. The sample shows about 26,000 distinct CDR3 sequences, 20% to 25% of them seen only once.

This chain connects TRBV5-1 to TRBJ2-7, with a tentative D call TRBD2 (5 bases). The origin of this receptor is a female donor in good health. The CDR3 here is CASSPAMRVYEQYF. The CDR3 nucleotides are TGCGCCAGCAGCCCGGCTATGAGGGTCTACGAGCAGTACTTC.